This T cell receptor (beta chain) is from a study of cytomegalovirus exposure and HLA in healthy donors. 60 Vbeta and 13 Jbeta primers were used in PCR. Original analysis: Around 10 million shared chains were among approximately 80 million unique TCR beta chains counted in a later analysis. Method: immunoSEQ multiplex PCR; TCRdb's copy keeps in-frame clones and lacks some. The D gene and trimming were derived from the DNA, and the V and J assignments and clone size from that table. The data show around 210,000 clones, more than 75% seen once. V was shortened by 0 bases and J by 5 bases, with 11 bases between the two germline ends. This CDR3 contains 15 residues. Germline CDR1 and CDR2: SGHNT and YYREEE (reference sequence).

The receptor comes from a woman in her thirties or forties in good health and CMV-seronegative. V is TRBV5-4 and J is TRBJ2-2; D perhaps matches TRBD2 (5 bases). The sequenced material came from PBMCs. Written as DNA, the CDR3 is TGTGCCAGCAGCTTGGCCGGGATTGGTACCGGGGAGCTGTTTTTT. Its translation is CASSLAGIGTGELFF.